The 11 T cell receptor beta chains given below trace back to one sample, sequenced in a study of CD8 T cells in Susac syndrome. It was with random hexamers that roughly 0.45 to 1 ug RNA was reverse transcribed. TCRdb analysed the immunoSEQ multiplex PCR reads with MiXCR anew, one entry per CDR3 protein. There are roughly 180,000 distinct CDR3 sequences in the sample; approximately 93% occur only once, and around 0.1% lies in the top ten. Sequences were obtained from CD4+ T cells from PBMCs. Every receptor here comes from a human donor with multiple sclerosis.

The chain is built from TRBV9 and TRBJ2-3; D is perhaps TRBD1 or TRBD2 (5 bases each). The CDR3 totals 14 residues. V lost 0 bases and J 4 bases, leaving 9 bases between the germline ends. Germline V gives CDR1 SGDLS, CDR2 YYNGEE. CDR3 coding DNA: TGTGCCAGCAGCGTAGCTCAGGGAGCAGATACGCAGTATTTT. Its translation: CASSVAQGADTQYF.

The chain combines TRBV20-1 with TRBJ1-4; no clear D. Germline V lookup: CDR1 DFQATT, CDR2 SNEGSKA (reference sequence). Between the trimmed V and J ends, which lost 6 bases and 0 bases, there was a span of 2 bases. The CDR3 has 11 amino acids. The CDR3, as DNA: TGCAGTGCCGCAACTAATGAAAAACTGTTTTTT. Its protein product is CSAATNEKLFF.

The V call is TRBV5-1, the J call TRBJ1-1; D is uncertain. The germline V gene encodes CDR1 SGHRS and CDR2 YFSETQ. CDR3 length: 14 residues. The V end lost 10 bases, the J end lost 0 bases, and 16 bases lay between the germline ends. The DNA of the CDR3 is TGCGCCTCCATGGAGCTTCACATGAACACTGAAGCTTTCTTT. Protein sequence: CASMELHMNTEAFF.

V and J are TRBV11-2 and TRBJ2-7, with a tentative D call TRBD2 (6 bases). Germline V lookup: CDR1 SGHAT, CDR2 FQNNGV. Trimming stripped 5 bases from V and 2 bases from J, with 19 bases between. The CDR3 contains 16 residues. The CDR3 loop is CASSPYSGSTTYEQYF. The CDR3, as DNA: TGTGCCAGCAGCCCCTACTCCGGGAGCACCACCTACGAGCAGTACTTC.

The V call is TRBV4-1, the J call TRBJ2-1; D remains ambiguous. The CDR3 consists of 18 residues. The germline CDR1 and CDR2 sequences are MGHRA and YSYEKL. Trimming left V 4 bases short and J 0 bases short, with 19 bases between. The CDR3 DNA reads TGCGCCAGCAGCCCCGATGGCCGGTACCAGTTCTCCTACAATGAGCAGTTCTTC. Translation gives CASSPDGRYQFSYNEQFF.

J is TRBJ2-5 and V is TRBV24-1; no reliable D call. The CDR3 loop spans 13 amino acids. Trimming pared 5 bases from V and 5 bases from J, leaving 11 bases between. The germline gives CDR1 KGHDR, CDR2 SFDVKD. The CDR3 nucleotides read TGTGCCACCAGTGGAGGAGTCCGGGAGACCCAGTACTTC. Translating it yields CATSGGVRETQYF.

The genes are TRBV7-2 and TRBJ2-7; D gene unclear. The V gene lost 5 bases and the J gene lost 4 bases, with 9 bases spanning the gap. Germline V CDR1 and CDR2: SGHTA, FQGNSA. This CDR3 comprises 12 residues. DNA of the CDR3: TGTGCCAGCAGCACCCCCCTGTACGAGCAGTACTTC. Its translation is CASSTPLYEQYF.

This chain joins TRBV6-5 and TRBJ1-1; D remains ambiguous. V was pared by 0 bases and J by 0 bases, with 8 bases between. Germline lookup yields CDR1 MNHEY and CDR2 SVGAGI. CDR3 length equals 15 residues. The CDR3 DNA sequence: TGTGCCAGCAGTTACTCTAGGTTTTTGAACACTGAAGCTTTCTTT. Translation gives CASSYSRFLNTEAFF.

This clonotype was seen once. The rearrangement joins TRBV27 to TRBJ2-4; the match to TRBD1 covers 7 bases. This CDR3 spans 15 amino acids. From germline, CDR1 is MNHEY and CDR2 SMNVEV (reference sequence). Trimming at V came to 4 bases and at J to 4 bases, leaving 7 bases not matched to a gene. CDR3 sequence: CASSSTSGQKNIQYF. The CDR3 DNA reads TGTGCCAGCAGTTCAACCTCGGGACAGAAAAACATTCAGTACTTC.

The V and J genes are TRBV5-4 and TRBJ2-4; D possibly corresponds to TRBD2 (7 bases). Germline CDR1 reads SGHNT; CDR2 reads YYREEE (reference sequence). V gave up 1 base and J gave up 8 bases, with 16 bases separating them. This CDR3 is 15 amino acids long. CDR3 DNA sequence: TGTGCCAGCAGCTTGAGTCGGGGGGCCACGGACATTCAGTACTTC. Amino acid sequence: CASSLSRGATDIQYF.

The CDR3 here is CAWSVNRETQYF. Here the CDR3 DNA reads TGTGCCTGGAGTGTAAATCGAGAGACCCAGTACTTC. The chain employs TRBV30 and TRBJ2-5; D is undetermined. V lost 0 bases, J lost 4 bases, and 6 bases lay in between. This CDR3 has 12 residues. Germline V gene lookup returns CDR1 GTSNPN and CDR2 SVGIG (reference sequence).